The 18 T cell receptor beta chains below were found in one sample sequenced in a study of T cells in Graves' hyperthyroidism and ophthalmopathy. RNA transcripts were the template for amplifying TCR beta CDR3 regions. The HTBI primer set drove a first-round RT-PCR of the TCR CDR3. TCRdb independently ran MiXCR on the multiplex PCR reads; one entry per CDR3 protein. The sample has about 360,000 distinct CDR3 sequences; over 10% are singletons. Sequenced input: blood. The source of these receptors is a woman aged 18-29 years with Graves' hyperthyroidism.

This clonotype was found a few times. The V and J genes are TRBV14 and TRBJ2-3; D is tentatively TRBD1 or TRBD2 (5 bases each). From germline, CDR1 is SGHDN and CDR2 FVKESK. Trimming pared 1 base from V and 2 bases from J, leaving 13 bases between. The CDR3 is made up of 16 amino acids. CDR3 in amino acids: CASSQVRDGDTDTQYF. CDR3 DNA: TGTGCCAGCAGCCAAGTCCGGGACGGAGACACAGATACGCAGTATTTT.

This clonotype was recorded many times. The chain has TRBV13 and TRBJ2-1; 10 nucleotides line up with TRBD2. The germline CDR1 and CDR2 sequences are PRHDT and FYEKMQ (reference sequence). Trimming removed 4 bases from V and 0 bases from J; junction bases left unmatched: 12. This CDR3 has 19 amino acids. The CDR3 sequence is CASSSSSGGLQSSYNEQFF. The CDR3 DNA reads as TGTGCCAGCAGCTCTAGTAGCGGGGGGCTACAGAGCTCCTACAATGAGCAGTTCTTC.

This clonotype was observed at least ten times. The chain employs TRBV28 and TRBJ1-2, with 7 bases aligning to TRBD1. CDR1 is MDHEN and CDR2 is SYDVKM in the germline V gene. This CDR3 has 15 residues. V was pared by 1 base and J by 8 bases, with 10 bases of the junction left unmatched. The CDR3 DNA reads as TGTGCCAGCAGTTTATTCTCAGACAGGGCAGAGGGCTACACCTTC. Amino acid sequence: CASSLFSDRAEGYTF.

The chain combines TRBV19 with TRBJ2-5; TRBD1 might be the D (5 bases). V shed 2 bases and J shed 5 bases, with 9 bases lying between them. The CDR3 totals 13 residues. From germline, CDR1 is LNHDA and CDR2 SQIVND (reference sequence). As DNA, the CDR3 is TGTGCCAGTAGTATAAGGGGTCGGGAGACCCAGTACTTC. Amino acids: CASSIRGRETQYF.

This clonotype was picked up many times. The J gene is TRBJ2-1, the V gene TRBV4-3; 8 nucleotides agree with TRBD2. Per the germline V gene, CDR1 is LGHNA and CDR2 is YSLEER. There are 15 residues in the CDR3. Trimming at V came to 3 bases and at J to 6 bases, leaving 7 bases not matched to a gene. The CDR3 here is CASSQGLLAANEQFF. CDR3 nucleotide sequence: TGCGCCAGCAGCCAGGGTTTACTAGCGGCCAATGAGCAGTTCTTC.

The chain combines TRBV12-3 or TRBV12-4 with TRBJ2-5; the D is unclear. This CDR3 has 13 residues. Trimming removed 4 bases from V and 1 base from J, with 7 bases in between. In DNA, the CDR3 is TGTGCCAGCAGTTGGGGTCGCCAAGAGACCCAGTACTTC. Amino acids: CASSWGRQETQYF.

This clonotype was detected many times. The rearrangement joins TRBV18 to TRBJ2-5; D gene unclear. The CDR3 totals 12 residues. The V end was cut by 3 bases, the J end by 4 bases, with 6 bases between. Germline values: CDR1 KGHSH, CDR2 LQKENI. CDR3 protein: CASSPNGETQYF. The DNA for the CDR3 is TGTGCCAGCTCACCGAACGGAGAGACCCAGTACTTC.

This clonotype was seen at least ten times. This chain links TRBV6-1 with TRBJ1-4; tentative D call: TRBD1 (5 bases). Germline V gene lookup returns CDR1 MNHNS and CDR2 SASEGT. Trimming took 6 bases from V and 11 from J, leaving 10 bases between them. The CDR3 is 11 amino acids. In DNA form, the CDR3 reads TGTGCCAGCAGGGGGGAGAGTAAACTGTTTTTT. It translates to CASRGESKLFF.

This clonotype was seen repeatedly, ten times or more. The chain combines TRBV20-1 with TRBJ2-1, with 8 bases lining up with TRBD2. The V gene's germline CDR1 is DFQATT and CDR2 SNEGSKA (reference sequence). The CDR3 consists of 14 residues. V dropped 6 bases and J dropped 7; count of bases not matched to a gene: 11. The CDR3 DNA sequence: TGCAGTGCCAGGGCGGGGGGTCTGGGAAATGAGCAGTTCTTC. It translates to CSARAGGLGNEQFF.

The V call is TRBV20-1, the J call TRBJ2-3, with D uncertain. This CDR3 region has 14 residues. Germline-derived CDR1 and CDR2 are DFQATT and SNEGSKA (reference sequence). The V end lost 0 bases, the J end lost 2 bases, and 9 bases lay between the germline ends. The CDR3 region has the DNA TGCAGTGCTAGAGAGGACGGCTTCACAGATACGCAGTATTTT. This encodes CSAREDGFTDTQYF.

The chain employs TRBV7-9 and TRBJ2-1, with 12 bases aligning to TRBD2. Germline CDR1 reads SEHNR; CDR2 reads FQNEAQ (reference sequence). The V segment lost 5 bases and the J segment 6 bases; nucleotides outside the gene matches: 8. This CDR3 is built from 16 residues. The CDR3 DNA sequence: TGTGCCAGCAGCGATTCTAGCGGGAGGGCCTTCAATGAGCAGTTCTTC. Protein: CASSDSSGRAFNEQFF.

Many counts were recorded for this clonotype. This chain joins TRBV5-8 and TRBJ1-1; possible D gene TRBD1, 6 bases. Germline CDR1 SGHTS, CDR2 YDEGEE. This CDR3 comprises 17 residues. V was clipped by 4 bases and J by 7 bases, with 26 bases between them. In DNA, the CDR3 is TGTGCCAGCAGCGCCCGGGGGGGGCCAATTCCACCACTTGAAGCTTTCTTT. It codes for CASSARGGPIPPLEAFF.

This clonotype was picked up many times. Written as DNA, the CDR3 is TGTGCCAGCAGTGACAGGGGGCCGGCCTATGGCTACACCTTC. As protein: CASSDRGPAYGYTF. The genes are TRBV2 and TRBJ1-2, with 8 bases matching TRBD1. The CDR3 runs to 14 residues. Looked up from germline, CDR1 is SNHLY and CDR2 is FYNNEI. With 3 bases clipped from V and 4 bases from J, the junction kept 4 bases outside the gene matches.

This clonotype was observed at least ten times. The rearrangement links TRBV7-9 to TRBJ1-2; D is unclear. Germline V gene sequence: CDR1 SEHNR, CDR2 FQNEAQ (reference sequence). The CDR3 sequence is 13 residues long. V lost 5 bases, J lost 6 bases, and 13 bases lay in between. The CDR3 protein is CASSGPQKDGYTF. CDR3 in DNA: TGTGCCAGCAGCGGGCCTCAAAAGGATGGCTACACCTTC.

The chain links TRBV6-1 to TRBJ2-7; D unresolved. CDR1 is MNHNS, CDR2 SASEGT, per germline. With 7 bases removed from V and 0 bases from J, the gap between germline ends came to 7 bases. The CDR3 consists of 12 residues. CDR3 protein: CASTAPSYEQYF. In nucleotides, the CDR3 is TGTGCCAGCACGGCGCCCTCCTACGAGCAGTACTTC.

This clonotype has a count of ten or more. The chain combines TRBV3-1 with TRBJ2-4; TRBD1 might be the D (5 bases). The CDR3 length is 13 residues. From germline, CDR1 is LGHDT and CDR2 YNNKEL (reference sequence). V dropped 4 bases and J dropped 8 bases, with 12 bases sitting between them. The DNA of the CDR3 is TGTGCCAGCAGCCGGGGCAGATTAGACATTCAGTACTTC. Encoded protein: CASSRGRLDIQYF. Using reference TRBV3-1 and TRBJ2-4 for the parts outside the CDR3, the full variable domain is DTAVSQTPKYLVTQMGNDKSIKCEQNLGHDTMYWYKQDSKKFLKIMFSYNNKELIINETVPNRFSPKSPDKAHLNLHINSLELGDSAVYFCASSRGRLDIQYFGAGTRLSVL.

This clonotype was found many times. This CDR3 reads CASGQGLDGYTF. The CDR3 DNA reads as TGTGCCAGCGGTCAGGGGTTAGATGGCTACACCTTC. The chain employs TRBV27 and TRBJ1-2; perhaps TRBD1 as D (6 bases). CDR1 and CDR2 (germline): MNHEY, SMNVEV (reference sequence). The V end was cut by 8 bases, the J end by 6 bases, with 13 bases between. The CDR3 is made up of 12 amino acids.

This clonotype was detected only a few times. The V and J genes are TRBV5-1 and TRBJ2-5; D is undetermined. The CDR3 sequence is 15 residues long. V lost 3 bases to trimming and J lost 4 bases, with 16 bases between them. Germline values: CDR1 SGHRS, CDR2 YFSETQ. The CDR3 region is CASSSSGSYGETQYF. CDR3 nucleotides: TGCGCCAGCAGCTCCTCTGGCTCCTACGGAGAGACCCAGTACTTC.